This is a list of T cell receptor beta chains from one sample in a study of human T cells and chemical hapten exposure. TCRdb reprocessed the 5' RACE reads via MiXCR and lists one record per CDR3 protein. There are 150,000 or so distinct CDR3 sequences in the sample; approximately 4% occur only once, and over 1.3% lies in the top ten. These receptors were collected from a female donor in good health. Both conserved end residues are part of each CDR3. Each record gives: J gene, V gene, CDR3 length, D gene, clone size, CDR3 DNA, CDR3 protein. A D gene is named only where the DNA matches it firmly. Size tells how often a clone was seen (once, few, many) or the class of an expanded clone, and some rows leave it out.

J gene: TRBJ2-7; V gene: TRBV27; CDR3 length: 16; D gene: .; clone size: many; CDR3 DNA: TGTGCCAGCAGTCCATCATCGGGGGCAGGGGCCTACGAGCAGTACTTC; CDR3 protein: CASSPSSGAGAYEQYF
J gene: TRBJ2-3; V gene: TRBV13; CDR3 length: 15; D gene: TRBD1; clone size: many; CDR3 DNA: TGTGCCAGCAGCCTAGGACAGGGGCTCACAGATACGCAGTATTTT; CDR3 protein: CASSLGQGLTDTQYF
J gene: TRBJ2-7; V gene: TRBV4-2; CDR3 length: 15; D gene: TRBD2; clone size: many; CDR3 DNA: TGTGCCAGCAGCCACCTAGCGGGGGGTTTGCGCGAGCAGTACTTC; CDR3 protein: CASSHLAGGLREQYF
J gene: TRBJ2-1; V gene: TRBV5-1; CDR3 length: 17; D gene: TRBD1; clone size: many; CDR3 DNA: TGCGCCAGCAGCTTGGAATTAGTGGGGACAGGGGGCAATGAGCAGTTCTTC; CDR3 protein: CASSLELVGTGGNEQFF
J gene: TRBJ2-1; V gene: TRBV19; CDR3 length: 13; D gene: .; clone size: .; CDR3 DNA: TGTGCCAGTAGTATGCGACCCTACAATGAGCAGTTCTTC; CDR3 protein: CASSMRPYNEQFF
J gene: TRBJ1-4; V gene: TRBV29-1; CDR3 length: 14; D gene: .; clone size: few; CDR3 DNA: TGCAGCGTAGCGGACCGAACAACTAATGAAAAACTGTTTTTT; CDR3 protein: CSVADRTTNEKLFF
J gene: TRBJ1-1; V gene: TRBV30; CDR3 length: 13; D gene: .; clone size: .; CDR3 DNA: TGTGCCTGGAGTGTATTACACTGGACTGAAGCTTTCTTT; CDR3 protein: CAWSVLHWTEAFF
J gene: TRBJ2-5; V gene: TRBV20-1; CDR3 length: 13; D gene: TRBD1; clone size: many; CDR3 DNA: TGCAGTGCTCCGGGACAGGGTTTGGAGACCCAGTACTTC; CDR3 protein: CSAPGQGLETQYF
J gene: TRBJ2-7; V gene: TRBV24-1; CDR3 length: 13; D gene: .; clone size: many; CDR3 DNA: TGTGCCACCAGTGATTGGGCTAGGGGCGAGCAGTACTTC; CDR3 protein: CATSDWARGEQYF
J gene: TRBJ2-7; V gene: TRBV5-1; CDR3 length: 16; D gene: TRBD1; clone size: many; CDR3 DNA: TGCGCCAGCAGCTTGGACCCGGGACAGGGCAACTACGAGCAGTACTTC; CDR3 protein: CASSLDPGQGNYEQYF
J gene: TRBJ2-2; V gene: TRBV7-2; CDR3 length: 14; D gene: .; clone size: many; CDR3 DNA: TGTGCCAGCACCCGGGGGGCGGGGACCGGGGAGCTGTTTTTT; CDR3 protein: CASTRGAGTGELFF
J gene: TRBJ1-1; V gene: TRBV6-5; CDR3 length: 13; D gene: TRBD1; clone size: many; CDR3 DNA: TGTGCCAGCAGACGGACAGGGGGCGGTGAAGCTTTCTTT; CDR3 protein: CASRRTGGGEAFF
J gene: TRBJ2-2; V gene: TRBV6-1; CDR3 length: 14; D gene: .; clone size: many; CDR3 DNA: TGTGCCAGCAGTGACTTTAGCATGACCGGGGAGCTGTTTTTT; CDR3 protein: CASSDFSMTGELFF
J gene: TRBJ1-5; V gene: TRBV2; CDR3 length: 15; D gene: .; clone size: many; CDR3 DNA: TGTGCCAGCACGGAGGGGTCTCTTAGCAATCAGCCCCAGCATTTT; CDR3 protein: CASTEGSLSNQPQHF
J gene: TRBJ1-5; V gene: TRBV6-6; CDR3 length: 16; D gene: .; clone size: .; CDR3 DNA: TGTGCCAGCACCTCTACTAGACAACCTAGCAATCAGCCCCAGCATTTT; CDR3 protein: CASTSTRQPSNQPQHF
J gene: TRBJ2-5; V gene: TRBV12-3/TRBV12-4; CDR3 length: 14; D gene: .; clone size: many; CDR3 DNA: TGTGCCAGCAGTTCGTCAACCCAAGGGGAGACCCAGTACTTC; CDR3 protein: CASSSSTQGETQYF
J gene: TRBJ2-1; V gene: TRBV2; CDR3 length: 18; D gene: TRBD1; clone size: .; CDR3 DNA: TGTGCCAGCAGTGAGAGCGGGACAGGGCGGGGGTACTACAATGAGCAGTTCTTC; CDR3 protein: CASSESGTGRGYYNEQFF
J gene: TRBJ1-2; V gene: TRBV6-4; CDR3 length: 11; D gene: .; clone size: few; CDR3 DNA: TGTGCCAGCAGTGACGGGAATGGCTACACCTTC; CDR3 protein: CASSDGNGYTF
J gene: TRBJ2-5; V gene: TRBV2; CDR3 length: 12; D gene: .; clone size: many; CDR3 DNA: TGTGCCAGCAGTGATCCCCGCAGGACCCAGTACTTC; CDR3 protein: CASSDPRRTQYF
J gene: TRBJ1-5; V gene: TRBV5-6; CDR3 length: 15; D gene: .; clone size: many; CDR3 DNA: TGTGCCAGCAGCTACGGGATCCTCTCCAATCAGCCCCAGCATTTT; CDR3 protein: CASSYGILSNQPQHF
J gene: TRBJ2-5; V gene: TRBV3-1; CDR3 length: 14; D gene: .; clone size: many; CDR3 DNA: TGTGCCAGCAGCCGTGCGAGCCGCCAAGAGACCCAGTACTTC; CDR3 protein: CASSRASRQETQYF
J gene: TRBJ1-2; V gene: TRBV7-2; CDR3 length: 13; D gene: .; clone size: few; CDR3 DNA: TGTGCCAGCAGCCGGAGGTCAGGGGATGGCTACACCTTC; CDR3 protein: CASSRRSGDGYTF
J gene: TRBJ1-4; V gene: TRBV28; CDR3 length: 12; D gene: .; clone size: many; CDR3 DNA: TGTGCCAGCAGTTTTGGGGTTGAAAAACTGTTTTTT; CDR3 protein: CASSFGVEKLFF
J gene: TRBJ1-5; V gene: TRBV6-5; CDR3 length: 15; D gene: TRBD1; clone size: .; CDR3 DNA: TGTGCCAGCAGTCAATCAGGGGGTTGCAATCAGCCCCAGCATTTT; CDR3 protein: CASSQSGGCNQPQHF
J gene: TRBJ1-4; V gene: TRBV6-5; CDR3 length: 16; D gene: TRBD1; clone size: few; CDR3 DNA: TGTGCCAGCAGCCGCAGCGACAGGGTAGATAATGAAAAACTGTTTTTT; CDR3 protein: CASSRSDRVDNEKLFF
J gene: TRBJ1-4; V gene: TRBV7-2; CDR3 length: 14; D gene: TRBD1; clone size: .; CDR3 DNA: TGTGCCAGCAGCTACGGGACAGGGAGCGAAAAACTGTTTTTT; CDR3 protein: CASSYGTGSEKLFF
J gene: TRBJ2-7; V gene: TRBV4-2; CDR3 length: 15; D gene: TRBD2; clone size: few; CDR3 DNA: TGTGCCAGCAGCCTCCTACGGACTAGAGACTACGAGCAGTACTTC; CDR3 protein: CASSLLRTRDYEQYF
J gene: TRBJ2-2; V gene: TRBV13; CDR3 length: 16; D gene: TRBD1; clone size: many; CDR3 DNA: TGTGCCAGCAGCTTGGTGACAGGGAGTGGGACCGGGGAGCTGTTTTTT; CDR3 protein: CASSLVTGSGTGELFF
J gene: TRBJ1-3; V gene: TRBV6-5; CDR3 length: 16; D gene: .; clone size: few; CDR3 DNA: TGTGCCAGCAGTTACTCGGCAGGTCCCTCTGGAAACACCATATATTTT; CDR3 protein: CASSYSAGPSGNTIYF
J gene: TRBJ2-1; V gene: TRBV11-2; CDR3 length: 15; D gene: TRBD2; clone size: many; CDR3 DNA: TGTGCCAGCAGCTTGGGACTAGCGGGGGGCAATGAGCAGTTCTTC; CDR3 protein: CASSLGLAGGNEQFF
J gene: TRBJ2-1; V gene: TRBV10-3; CDR3 length: 16; D gene: TRBD1; clone size: many; CDR3 DNA: TGTGCCATCAGTGCCGTGGGACAGGGGGTTTCTTATGAGCAGTTCTTC; CDR3 protein: CAISAVGQGVSYEQFF
J gene: TRBJ1-5; V gene: TRBV3-1; CDR3 length: 15; D gene: .; clone size: many; CDR3 DNA: TGTGCCAGCAGCCAAGATGCGGCAGGATCCCAGCCCCAGCATTTT; CDR3 protein: CASSQDAAGSQPQHF
J gene: TRBJ1-5; V gene: TRBV5-6; CDR3 length: 14; D gene: TRBD1; clone size: few; CDR3 DNA: TGTGCCAGCAGCTTGAGACAGGGGGTTCAGCCCCAGCATTTT; CDR3 protein: CASSLRQGVQPQHF
J gene: TRBJ2-7; V gene: TRBV7-6; CDR3 length: 12; D gene: .; clone size: many; CDR3 DNA: TGTGCCAGCAGCACCCAGGGAAACGAGCAGTACTTC; CDR3 protein: CASSTQGNEQYF
J gene: TRBJ1-1; V gene: TRBV12-3/TRBV12-4; CDR3 length: 14; D gene: .; clone size: .; CDR3 DNA: TGTGCCAGCAGACCACGGGGCTGGGGTACTGAAGCTTTCTTT; CDR3 protein: CASRPRGWGTEAFF
J gene: TRBJ2-7; V gene: TRBV6-6; CDR3 length: 15; D gene: TRBD1; clone size: .; CDR3 DNA: TGTGCCAGCAGTTACGTCCGGGACAGAGGCTACGAGCAGTACTTC; CDR3 protein: CASSYVRDRGYEQYF
J gene: TRBJ1-2; V gene: TRBV7-9; CDR3 length: 14; D gene: .; clone size: many; CDR3 DNA: TGTGCCAGCAGCTTAGTTATAAGTGGGGATGGCTACACCTTC; CDR3 protein: CASSLVISGDGYTF
J gene: TRBJ2-1; V gene: TRBV5-1; CDR3 length: 14; D gene: .; clone size: many; CDR3 DNA: TGCGCCAGCAGCTTGTCGGTGGGTTACAATGAGCAGTTCTTC; CDR3 protein: CASSLSVGYNEQFF
J gene: TRBJ2-4; V gene: TRBV7-8; CDR3 length: 23; D gene: .; clone size: many; CDR3 DNA: TGTGCCAGCATGCTTAGGGAAAAAGGGGGATATGTCGTTTCCCTATCAAGCCAAAACATTCAGTACTTC; CDR3 protein: CASMLREKGGYVVSLSSQNIQYF
J gene: TRBJ1-3; V gene: TRBV11-2; CDR3 length: 15; D gene: TRBD1; clone size: many; CDR3 DNA: TGTGCCAGCAGCTTAGCGGGGACAGGGCCTGACACCATATATTTT; CDR3 protein: CASSLAGTGPDTIYF